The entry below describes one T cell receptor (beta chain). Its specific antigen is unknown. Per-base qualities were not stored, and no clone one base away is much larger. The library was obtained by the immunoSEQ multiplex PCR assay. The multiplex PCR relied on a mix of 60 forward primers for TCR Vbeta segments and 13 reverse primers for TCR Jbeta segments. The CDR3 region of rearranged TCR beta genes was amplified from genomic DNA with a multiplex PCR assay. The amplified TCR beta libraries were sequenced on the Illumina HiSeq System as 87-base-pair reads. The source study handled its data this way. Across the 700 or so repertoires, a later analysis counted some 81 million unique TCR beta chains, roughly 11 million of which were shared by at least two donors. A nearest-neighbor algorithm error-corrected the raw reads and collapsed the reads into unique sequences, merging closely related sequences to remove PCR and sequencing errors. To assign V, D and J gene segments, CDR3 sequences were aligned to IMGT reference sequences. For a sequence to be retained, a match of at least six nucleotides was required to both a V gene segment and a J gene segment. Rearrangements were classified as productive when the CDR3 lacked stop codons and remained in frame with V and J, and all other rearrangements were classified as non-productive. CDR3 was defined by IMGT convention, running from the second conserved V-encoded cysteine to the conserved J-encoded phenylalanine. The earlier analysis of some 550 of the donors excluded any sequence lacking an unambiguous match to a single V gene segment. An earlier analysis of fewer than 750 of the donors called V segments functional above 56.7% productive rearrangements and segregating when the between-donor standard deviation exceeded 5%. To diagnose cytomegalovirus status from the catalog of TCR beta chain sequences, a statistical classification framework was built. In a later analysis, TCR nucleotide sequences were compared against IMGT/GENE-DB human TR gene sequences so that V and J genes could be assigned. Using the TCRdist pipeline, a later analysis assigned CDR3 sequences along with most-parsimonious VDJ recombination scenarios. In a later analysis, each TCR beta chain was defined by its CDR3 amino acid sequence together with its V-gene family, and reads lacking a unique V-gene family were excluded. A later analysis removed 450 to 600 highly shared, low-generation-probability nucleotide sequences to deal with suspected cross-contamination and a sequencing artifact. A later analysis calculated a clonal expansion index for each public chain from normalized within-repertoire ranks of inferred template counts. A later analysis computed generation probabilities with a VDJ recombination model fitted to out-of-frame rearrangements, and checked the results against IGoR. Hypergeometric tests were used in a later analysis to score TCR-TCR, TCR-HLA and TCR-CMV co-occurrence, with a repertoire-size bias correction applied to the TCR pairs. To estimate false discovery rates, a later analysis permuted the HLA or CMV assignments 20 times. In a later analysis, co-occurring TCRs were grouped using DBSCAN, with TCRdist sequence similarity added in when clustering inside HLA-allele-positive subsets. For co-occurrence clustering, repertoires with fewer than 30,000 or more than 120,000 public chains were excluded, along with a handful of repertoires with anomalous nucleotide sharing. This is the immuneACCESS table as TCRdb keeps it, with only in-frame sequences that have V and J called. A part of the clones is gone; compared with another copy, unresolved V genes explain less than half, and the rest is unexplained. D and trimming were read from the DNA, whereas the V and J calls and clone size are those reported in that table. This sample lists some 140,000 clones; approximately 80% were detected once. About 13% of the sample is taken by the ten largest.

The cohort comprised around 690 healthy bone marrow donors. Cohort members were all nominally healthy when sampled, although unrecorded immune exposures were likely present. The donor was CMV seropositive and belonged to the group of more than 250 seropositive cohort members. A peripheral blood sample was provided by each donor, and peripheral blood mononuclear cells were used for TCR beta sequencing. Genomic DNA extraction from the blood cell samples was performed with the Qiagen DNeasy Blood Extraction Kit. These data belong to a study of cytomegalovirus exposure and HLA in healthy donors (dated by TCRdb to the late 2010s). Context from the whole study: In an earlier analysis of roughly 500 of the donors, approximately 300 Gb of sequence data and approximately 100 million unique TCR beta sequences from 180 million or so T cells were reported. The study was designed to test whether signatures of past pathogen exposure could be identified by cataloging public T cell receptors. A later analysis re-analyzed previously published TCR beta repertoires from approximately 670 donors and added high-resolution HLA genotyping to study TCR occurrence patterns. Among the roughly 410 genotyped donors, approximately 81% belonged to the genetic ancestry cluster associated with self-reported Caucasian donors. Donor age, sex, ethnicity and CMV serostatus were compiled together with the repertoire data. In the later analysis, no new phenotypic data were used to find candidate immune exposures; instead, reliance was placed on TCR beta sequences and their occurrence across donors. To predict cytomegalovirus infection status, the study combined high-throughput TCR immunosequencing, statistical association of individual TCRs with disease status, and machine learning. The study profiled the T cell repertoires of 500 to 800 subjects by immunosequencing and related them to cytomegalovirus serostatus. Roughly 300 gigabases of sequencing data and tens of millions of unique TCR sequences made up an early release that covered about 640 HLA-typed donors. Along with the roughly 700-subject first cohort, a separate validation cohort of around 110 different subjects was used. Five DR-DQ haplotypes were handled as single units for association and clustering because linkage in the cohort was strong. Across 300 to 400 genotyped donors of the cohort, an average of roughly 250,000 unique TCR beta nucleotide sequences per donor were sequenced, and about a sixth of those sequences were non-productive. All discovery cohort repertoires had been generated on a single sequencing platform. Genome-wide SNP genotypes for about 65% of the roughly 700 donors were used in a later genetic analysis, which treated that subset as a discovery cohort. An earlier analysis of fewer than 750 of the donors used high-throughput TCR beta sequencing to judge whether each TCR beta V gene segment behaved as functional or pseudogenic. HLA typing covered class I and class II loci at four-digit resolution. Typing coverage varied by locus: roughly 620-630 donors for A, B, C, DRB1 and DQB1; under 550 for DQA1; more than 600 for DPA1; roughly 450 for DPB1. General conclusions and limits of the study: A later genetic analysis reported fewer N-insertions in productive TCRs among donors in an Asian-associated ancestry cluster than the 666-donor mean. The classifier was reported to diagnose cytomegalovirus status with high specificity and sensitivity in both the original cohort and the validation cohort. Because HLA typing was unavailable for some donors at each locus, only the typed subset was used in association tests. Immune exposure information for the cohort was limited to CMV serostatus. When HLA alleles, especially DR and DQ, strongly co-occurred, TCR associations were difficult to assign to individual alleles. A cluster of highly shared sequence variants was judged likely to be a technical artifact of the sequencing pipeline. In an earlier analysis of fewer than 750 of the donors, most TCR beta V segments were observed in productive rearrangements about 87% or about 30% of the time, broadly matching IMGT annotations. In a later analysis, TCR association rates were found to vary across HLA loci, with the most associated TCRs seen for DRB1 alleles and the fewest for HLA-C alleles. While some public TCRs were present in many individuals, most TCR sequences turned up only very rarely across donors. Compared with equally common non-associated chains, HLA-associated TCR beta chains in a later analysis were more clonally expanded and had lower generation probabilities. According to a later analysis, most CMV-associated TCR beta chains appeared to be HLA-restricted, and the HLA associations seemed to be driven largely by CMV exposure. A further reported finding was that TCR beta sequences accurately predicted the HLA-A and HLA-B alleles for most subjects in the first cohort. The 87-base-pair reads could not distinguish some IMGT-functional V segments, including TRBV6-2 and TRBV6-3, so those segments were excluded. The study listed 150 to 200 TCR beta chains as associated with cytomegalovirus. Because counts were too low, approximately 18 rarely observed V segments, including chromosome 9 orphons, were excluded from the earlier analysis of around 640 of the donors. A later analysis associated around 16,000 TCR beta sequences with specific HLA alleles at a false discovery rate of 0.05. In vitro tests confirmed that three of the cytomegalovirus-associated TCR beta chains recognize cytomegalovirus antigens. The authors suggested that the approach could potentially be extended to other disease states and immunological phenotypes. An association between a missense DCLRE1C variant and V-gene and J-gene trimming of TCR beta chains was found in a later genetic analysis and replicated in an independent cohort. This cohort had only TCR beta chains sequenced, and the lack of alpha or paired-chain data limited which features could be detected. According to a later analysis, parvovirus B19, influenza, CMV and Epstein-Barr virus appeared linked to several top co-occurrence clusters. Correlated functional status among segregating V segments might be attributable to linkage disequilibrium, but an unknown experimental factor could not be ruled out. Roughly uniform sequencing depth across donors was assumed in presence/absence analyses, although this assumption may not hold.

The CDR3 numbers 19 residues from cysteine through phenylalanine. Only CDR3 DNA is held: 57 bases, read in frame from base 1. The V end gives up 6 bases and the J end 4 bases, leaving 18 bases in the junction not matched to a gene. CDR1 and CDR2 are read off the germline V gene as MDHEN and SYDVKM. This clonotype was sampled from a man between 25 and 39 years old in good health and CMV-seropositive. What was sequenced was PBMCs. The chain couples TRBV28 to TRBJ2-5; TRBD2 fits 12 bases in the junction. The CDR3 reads CASSWVGGLTSGSRETQYF. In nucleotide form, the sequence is TGTGCCAGCAGCTGGGTGGGAGGTCTGACTAGCGGGAGTCGAGAGACCCAGTACTTC.